The 29 T cell receptor beta chains in this list originate from one sample, sequenced in a study of cytomegalovirus exposure and HLA in healthy donors. Vbeta (60) and Jbeta (13) primers were used in the PCR. Profiled with immunoSEQ multiplex PCR; TCRdb holds only in-frame clones, not every one. The sample has about 170,000 clones; 70% to 85% are singletons. Sequencing was done on a sample of PBMCs. The receptors here all came from a young woman in good health and CMV-seropositive.

This clone was detected once. The rearrangement links TRBV9 to TRBJ2-7; D gene ambiguous. Germline V CDR1 and CDR2: SGDLS, YYNGEE. The CDR3 contains 15 residues. Deletions cut 4 bases from V and 2 bases from J, with 16 bases between. CDR3 loop: CASSISESGTYEQYF. The DNA for the CDR3 is TGTGCCAGCAGCATAAGTGAGTCGGGTACCTACGAGCAGTACTTC. Full variable domain (remainder filled in from reference TRBV9 and TRBJ2-7): DSGVTQTPKHLITATGQRVTLRCSPRSGDLSVYWYQQSLDQGLQFLIQYYNGEERAKGNILERFSAQQFPDLHSELNLSSLELGDSALYFCASSISESGTYEQYFGPGTRLTVT.

In this sample, this clone turned up once. This chain joins TRBV18 and TRBJ1-1, with 7 bases that match TRBD1. Germline V gene lookup returns CDR1 KGHSH and CDR2 LQKENI. Germline trimming cut 0 bases from V and 1 base from J; bases unmatched to any gene: 2. The CDR3 runs to 15 residues. In DNA form, the CDR3 reads TGTGCCAGCTCACCACCGACAGGGTCGAACACTGAAGCTTTCTTT. Amino acids: CASSPPTGSNTEAFF. Full variable domain (missing parts from reference TRBV18 and TRBJ1-1): NAGVMQNPRHLVRRRGQEARLRCSPMKGHSHVYWYRQLPEEGLKFMVYLQKENIIDESGMPKERFSAEFPKEGPSILRIQQVVRGDSAAYFCASSPPTGSNTEAFFGQGTRLTVV.

The V gene is TRBV29-1, the J gene TRBJ1-5; no definite D call. CDR3 length equals 13 residues. In germline, CDR1 is SQVTM, CDR2 ANQGSEA. Trimming took off 4 bases at V and 2 bases at J, with 9 bases between the two ends. The CDR3 coding sequence is TGCAGCGTTGTTACCGAGGGCAATCAGCCCCAGCATTTT. It encodes CSVVTEGNQPQHF.

The genes are TRBV2 and TRBJ1-1, with D possibly TRBD1 on 5 matching bases. Trimming stripped 3 bases from V and 2 bases from J, with 10 bases between. Per germline, CDR1 SNHLY and CDR2 FYNNEI. This CDR3 is 14 amino acids long. The CDR3 nucleotides read TGTGCCAGCAGTGACCAGGGCGTAAACACTGAAGCTTTCTTT. Translated: CASSDQGVNTEAFF.

The chain links TRBV11-2 to TRBJ1-1, with 7 bases lining up with TRBD1. V lost 5 bases, J lost 5 bases, and 8 bases stayed unmatched. Germline-derived CDR1 and CDR2 are SGHAT and FQNNGV. This CDR3 contains 14 residues. The DNA for the CDR3 is TGTGCCAGCAGCCCCGACAGGGTATCGACTGAAGCTTTCTTT. It translates to CASSPDRVSTEAFF.

This sequence joins TRBV27 and TRBJ2-1, with 7 bases matching TRBD2. Per the germline V gene, CDR1 is MNHEY and CDR2 is SMNVEV (reference sequence). The CDR3 is made up of 17 amino acids. J lost 9 bases, V lost 6 bases, and 20 bases had no gene match. CDR3 in amino acids: CASSQDLGRGLGGEQFF. The CDR3 DNA is TGTGCCAGCAGCCAAGACTTAGGGAGGGGACTTGGCGGTGAGCAGTTCTTC.

This clone was found a few times. J is TRBJ1-1 and V is TRBV10-3; D perhaps matches TRBD1 (5 bases). The V end lost 3 bases, the J end lost 10 bases, and 15 bases lay between the germline ends. In germline, CDR1 is ENHRY, CDR2 SYGVKD. CDR3 length: 13 residues. The CDR3, as DNA: TGTGCCATCAGTGAAGGGTTGGGGAGGGGAGCTTTCTTT. It translates to CAISEGLGRGAFF.

The CDR3 DNA reads as TGTGCCAGCTCACCAGTCAGCTCCTACGAGCAGTACTTC. It codes for CASSPVSSYEQYF. The V and J genes are TRBV18 and TRBJ2-7; D uncertain. V was shortened by 2 bases and J by 0 bases, with 5 bases between the two germline ends. CDR1 is KGHSH, CDR2 LQKENI, per germline. This CDR3 region has 13 residues.

This clone was recorded a few times. The rearrangement uses TRBV27 and TRBJ2-6; 10 bases are a match to TRBD1. Germline-derived CDR1 and CDR2 are MNHEY and SMNVEV (reference sequence). This CDR3 spans 17 amino acids. After removal of 6 bases from V and 3 bases from J, the junction contained 8 bases not matched to a gene. DNA of the CDR3: TGTGCCAGCAGCCTGGGACAGGGGTCTGTTGGGGCCAACGTCCTGACTTTC. Amino acid sequence: CASSLGQGSVGANVLTF.

This clone appeared a few times. The CDR3 sequence: CASSPTSGNTGELFF. The DNA of the CDR3 is TGTGCCAGCAGTCCCACTAGCGGGAACACCGGGGAGCTGTTTTTT. The V call is TRBV6-5, the J call TRBJ2-2; 8 bases agree with TRBD2. The CDR3 has 15 residues. V lost 5 bases, J lost 1 base, and 3 bases stayed unmatched. The V gene's germline CDR1 is MNHEY and CDR2 SVGAGI.

This chain joins TRBV10-1 and TRBJ2-7, with a weak D call TRBD1 (5 bases). Trimming shortened V by 5 bases and J by 5 bases, and 13 bases separated the two germline ends. Germline-derived CDR1 and CDR2 are WNHNN and SYGVQD (reference sequence). The CDR3 length is 13 residues. The CDR3 loop reads CASSLQGAHEQYF. Written as DNA, the CDR3 is TGCGCCAGCAGTCTACAAGGGGCCCACGAGCAGTACTTC.

The genes are TRBV27 and TRBJ2-3, with D tentatively TRBD2 (5 bases). The CDR3 is 16 residues long. Per germline, CDR1 MNHEY and CDR2 SMNVEV (reference sequence). The V gene lost 4 bases and the J gene lost 2 bases, with 16 bases spanning the gap. The CDR3 DNA reads TGTGCCAGCAGTTCGGGATGGGCGGGTCCCACAGATACGCAGTATTTT. This encodes CASSSGWAGPTDTQYF.

This clone was counted a single time. The chain has TRBV5-8 and TRBJ1-2, with D tentatively TRBD1 (5 bases). The length of the CDR3 is 16 residues. V gave up 2 bases and J gave up 5 bases, with 19 bases separating them. In germline, CDR1 is SGHTS, CDR2 YDEGEE. The CDR3 DNA is TGTGCCAGCAGCTTAGGGGCCGGGGGATGGATTTATGGCTACACCTTC. Translating gives CASSLGAGGWIYGYTF.

The rearrangement links TRBV5-4 to TRBJ2-7, with TRBD1 matching over 8 bases. Germline lookup yields CDR1 SGHNT and CDR2 YYREEE (reference sequence). This CDR3 has 16 amino acids. The V gene end was trimmed by 4 bases and the J gene end by 0 bases; junction bases not matched to a gene: 9. The CDR3 region has the DNA TGTGCCAGCAGCCATCGGGACAGGAATCCCTCCTACGAGCAGTACTTC. Encoded protein: CASSHRDRNPSYEQYF.

This clone has only one observation. The V gene is TRBV28, the J gene TRBJ2-3; tentatively, D is TRBD1 (6 bases). V lost 3 bases, J lost 3 bases, and 13 bases lay in between. The germline CDR1 and CDR2 sequences are MDHEN and SYDVKM. The CDR3 contains 15 residues. The CDR3 spells CASSFGQGSTDTQYF. The CDR3 DNA reads TGTGCCAGCAGTTTCGGGCAGGGGTCTACAGATACGCAGTATTTT.

This chain uses TRBV30 with TRBJ2-5, with 10 bases lining up with TRBD1. J lost 3 bases, V lost 2 bases, and 9 bases had no gene match. Germline V gives CDR1 GTSNPN, CDR2 SVGIG (reference sequence). This CDR3 has 16 amino acids. The CDR3 region is CAWSPYPGQGKETQYF. The DNA of the CDR3 is TGTGCCTGGAGTCCCTACCCGGGACAGGGGAAAGAGACCCAGTACTTC.

J is TRBJ2-7 and V is TRBV28, with 12 bases lining up with TRBD2. J was trimmed by 5 bases and V by 7 bases; bases with no gene match: 6. The germline gives CDR1 MDHEN, CDR2 SYDVKM. The CDR3 loop spans 14 amino acids. CDR3 loop: CASKTSGSKNEQYF. The DNA of the CDR3 is TGTGCCAGCAAGACTAGCGGGAGCAAGAACGAGCAGTACTTC.

CDR3 DNA sequence: TGTGCCAGCAGCTTCGGGTTAGCGGGATTTAACACCGGGGAGCTGTTTTTT. As protein: CASSFGLAGFNTGELFF. J is TRBJ2-2 and V is TRBV11-2, with 8 bases matching TRBD2. With V trimmed by 3 bases and J by 2 bases, 8 bases remained unmatched. The CDR3 runs to 17 residues. Germline lookup yields CDR1 SGHAT and CDR2 FQNNGV.

This clone was seen a few times. The chain couples TRBV7-8 to TRBJ2-7, with 8 bases identical to TRBD2. Trimming at V came to 6 bases and at J to 2 bases, leaving 9 bases not matched to a gene. This CDR3 has 15 amino acids. The germline V gene encodes CDR1 SGHVS and CDR2 FQNEAQ. CDR3 loop: CASRRTSGVAYEQYF. The DNA of the CDR3 is TGTGCCAGCAGAAGAACTAGCGGAGTAGCCTACGAGCAGTACTTC.

The CDR3 bases are TGCGCCAGCAGCCACCCCGGGGGGGTTGAGACCCAGTACTTC. It is translated as CASSHPGGVETQYF. The chain couples TRBV4-1 to TRBJ2-5; 8 nucleotides agree with TRBD2. The germline CDR1 and CDR2 sequences are MGHRA and YSYEKL. The CDR3 is 14 amino acids. With 3 bases clipped from V and 5 bases from J, the junction kept 5 bases outside the gene matches.

The chain carries TRBV9 and TRBJ2-5, with TRBD2 identical over 8 bases. The CDR3 consists of 15 residues. Trimming took 5 bases from V and 3 from J; bases not matched to a gene: 9. CDR1 and CDR2 from the germline V gene are SGDLS and YYNGEE. The chain's CDR3 is CASSRRLAPEETQYF. Here the CDR3 DNA reads TGTGCCAGCAGTCGAAGACTAGCGCCTGAAGAGACCCAGTACTTC.

The rearrangement joins TRBV18 to TRBJ1-5; 7 nucleotides line up with TRBD1. Germline V gene data show CDR1 as KGHSH and CDR2 as LQKENI. The CDR3 contains 14 residues. V lost 3 bases, J lost 4 bases, and 3 bases stayed unmatched. DNA of the CDR3: TGTGCCAGCTCACCGGGACAGAAGAATCAGCCCCAGCATTTT. The encoded protein is CASSPGQKNQPQHF.

Points on this clone: Different DNA sequences within this sample yield the same CDR3. This sequence joins TRBV5-1 and TRBJ2-7, with D possibly matching TRBD1 (5 bases). The CDR3 totals 14 residues. V was trimmed by 0 bases and J by 2 bases, leaving 9 bases between them. Germline-derived CDR1 and CDR2 are SGHRS and YFSETQ. This CDR3 is CASSLGQGPYEQYF. The CDR3 DNA is TGCGCCAGCAGCTTGGGCCAGGGTCCCTACGAGCAGTACTTC.

The chain employs TRBV10-3 and TRBJ1-3, with D maybe TRBD1 (5 bases). This CDR3 spans 15 amino acids. Trimming took off 2 bases at V and 1 base at J, with 9 bases between the two ends. The germline CDR1 and CDR2 sequences are ENHRY and SYGVKD. The CDR3 nucleotides read TGTGCCATCAGTGAGGGGGGGTTATCTGGAAACACCATATATTTT. This codes for CAISEGGLSGNTIYF.

The chain recombines TRBV6-1 with TRBJ1-3; D is ambiguous. Germline V CDR1 and CDR2: MNHNS, SASEGT. The CDR3 runs 14 residues. V was pared by 1 base and J by 4 bases, with 8 bases between. The CDR3 sequence is CASSEGARGNTIYF. The CDR3 DNA follows: TGTGCCAGCAGTGAAGGGGCCCGAGGAAACACCATATATTTT.

The chain employs TRBV11-3 and TRBJ1-2; tentatively, D is TRBD1 (5 bases). V lost 5 bases to trimming and J lost 4 bases, with 14 bases between them. Germline V lookup: CDR1 SGHNT, CDR2 YENEEA. CDR3 length: 14 amino acids. The CDR3 sequence: CASSTNDRPYGYTF. CDR3 sequence (DNA): TGTGCCAGCAGCACAAACGACAGACCCTATGGCTACACCTTC.

The V call is TRBV5-1, the J call TRBJ2-7; 7 nucleotides match TRBD2. Germline V gene sequence: CDR1 SGHRS, CDR2 YFSETQ. Trimming at V came to 1 base and at J to 0 bases, leaving 10 bases not matched to a gene. The CDR3 contains 17 residues. The CDR3 here is CASSLLASGSLSYEQYF. CDR3 coding DNA: TGCGCCAGCAGCTTGCTAGCTAGCGGTTCCCTCTCCTACGAGCAGTACTTC.

This clone was seen just once. V is TRBV7-6 and J is TRBJ2-3; 9 nucleotides align to TRBD2. Germline-derived CDR1 and CDR2 are SGHVS and FNYEAQ. The CDR3 has 17 amino acids. J lost 8 bases, V lost 4 bases, and 16 bases had no gene match. This chain's CDR3 is CASSSDGGGLAFSTQYF. The CDR3 DNA sequence: TGTGCCAGCAGCTCAGACGGGGGGGGACTAGCATTTAGTACGCAGTATTTT.

The chain is built from TRBV6-6 and TRBJ2-3; 7 bases fit TRBD2. This CDR3 spans 14 amino acids. Germline lookup yields CDR1 MNHNY and CDR2 SVGAGI (reference sequence). Trimming at V came to 2 bases and at J to 3 bases, leaving 2 bases not matched to a gene. The CDR3 DNA reads as TGTGCCAGCAGTTACCCGGGAGGAACAGATACGCAGTATTTT. It specifies CASSYPGGTDTQYF.